The 24 T cell receptor beta chains below come from one sample, sequenced in a study of cytomegalovirus exposure and HLA in healthy donors. Researchers ran the PCR with 60 Vbeta and 13 Jbeta primers. The repertoire was sequenced with immunoSEQ multiplex PCR; TCRdb's copy has only in-frame clones and lacks some. The sample has 150,000 to 200,000 clones; 75% to 80% are singletons. The specimen sequenced was PBMCs. The receptors originated from a female donor in good health and CMV-seronegative.

The V and J genes are TRBV18 and TRBJ2-5; possibly TRBD1 for D (6 bases). With the DNA end fitting TRBJ2-7 better, the J assignment may be wrong. This CDR3 contains 15 residues. Germline V gene sequence: CDR1 KGHSH, CDR2 LQKENI. CDR3 amino acids: CASSPFSGDLDEQYF. The CDR3, as DNA: TGTGCCAGCTCACCATTCTCAGGGGATTTAGACGAGCAGTACTTC.

The chain combines TRBV15 with TRBJ1-2; D not resolved. Germline assignment: CDR1 LNHNV and CDR2 YYDKDF (reference sequence). V lost 6 bases to trimming and J lost 2 bases, with 16 bases between them. The CDR3 loop spans 15 amino acids. CDR3 sequence: CATSVGNSGNYGYTF. CDR3 DNA sequence: TGTGCCACCAGTGTCGGAAACAGCGGGAACTATGGCTACACCTTC.

The chain has TRBV9 and TRBJ2-5, with TRBD2 matching 11 bases. This CDR3 is built from 15 residues. Germline V CDR1 and CDR2: SGDLS, YYNGEE. The trim removed 4 bases at V and 5 bases at J, leaving 7 bases unmatched. The CDR3, as DNA: TGTGCCAGCAGCTTGACTAGCGGGATAGTGGAGACCCAGTACTTC. Protein sequence: CASSLTSGIVETQYF. Using reference TRBV9 and TRBJ2-5 for the parts outside the CDR3, the full variable domain is DSGVTQTPKHLITATGQRVTLRCSPRSGDLSVYWYQQSLDQGLQFLIQYYNGEERAKGNILERFSAQQFPDLHSELNLSSLELGDSALYFCASSLTSGIVETQYFGPGTRLLVL.

Only one count was recorded for this clone. This rearrangement joins TRBV12-5 to TRBJ1-1; D ambiguous. The CDR3 length is 19 residues. V was shortened by 2 bases and J by 0 bases, with 22 bases between the two germline ends. CDR1 LGHNT and CDR2 FRNRAP come from the germline V gene. The CDR3: CASGLTPDGVAGMNTEAFF. The CDR3 region has the DNA TGTGCTAGTGGTTTGACTCCCGACGGAGTGGCCGGGATGAACACTGAAGCTTTCTTT.

This chain uses TRBV5-1 with TRBJ2-5; D gene uncertain. There are 13 residues in the CDR3. The germline gives CDR1 SGHRS, CDR2 YFSETQ. V lost 4 bases to trimming and J lost 1 base, with 8 bases between them. The CDR3 DNA reads as TGCGCCAGCAGCCCGACAACCCAAGAGACCCAGTACTTC. It specifies CASSPTTQETQYF.

The chain couples TRBV4-1 to TRBJ2-1; D gene uncertain. Trimming pared 0 bases from V and 9 bases from J, leaving 9 bases between. Germline V gene lookup returns CDR1 MGHRA and CDR2 YSYEKL. The CDR3 totals 13 residues. CDR3 in amino acids: CASSQEPRGEQFF. DNA of the CDR3: TGCGCCAGCAGCCAAGAGCCCCGAGGTGAGCAGTTCTTC.

V usage is TRBV10-3 and J usage is TRBJ2-5; D gene unclear. Germline V gene sequence: CDR1 ENHRY, CDR2 SYGVKD. V gave up 0 bases and J gave up 1 base, with 12 bases separating them. This CDR3 is built from 16 residues. CDR3 DNA: TGTGCCATCAGTGAGTCGAACTCACCCGGCCAAGAGACCCAGTACTTC. This gives the protein CAISESNSPGQETQYF.

This clone appeared a few times. The chain combines TRBV7-8 with TRBJ2-5, with 10 bases matching TRBD2. The CDR3 loop spans 16 amino acids. Per germline, CDR1 SGHVS and CDR2 FQNEAQ. Losses at the gene ends were 3 bases for V and 4 bases for J; bases not matched to a gene: 8. The CDR3, as DNA: TGTGCCAGCAGCTTTACCCTAGCGGGGGATCGAGAGACCCAGTACTTC. Encoded protein: CASSFTLAGDRETQYF.

This clone came up once. The gene calls are TRBV9 and TRBJ2-7; TRBD2 matches 13 bases. The CDR3 extends over 15 amino acids. V was pared by 3 bases and J by 6 bases, with 6 bases of the junction left unmatched. Germline CDR1 SGDLS, CDR2 YYNGEE. This chain's CDR3 is CASSGGGLAGVEQYF. The CDR3 coding sequence is TGTGCCAGCAGCGGGGGCGGACTAGCGGGAGTCGAGCAGTACTTC.

J is TRBJ2-3 and V is TRBV11-3; 14 bases line up with TRBD2. This CDR3 has 17 amino acids. Germline loops: CDR1 SGHNT, CDR2 YENEEA. With 5 bases clipped from V and 3 bases from J, the junction kept 7 bases outside the gene matches. For the CDR3, the DNA is TGTGCCAGCAGCCCCGGGACTAGCGGGAGTTGGACAGATACGCAGTATTTT. Translated, it gives CASSPGTSGSWTDTQYF.

The chain employs TRBV2 and TRBJ2-3; tentative D call: TRBD1 (7 bases). Germline V gene lookup returns CDR1 SNHLY and CDR2 FYNNEI. The V end was cut by 6 bases, the J end by 3 bases, with 13 bases between. This CDR3 has 14 residues. DNA of the CDR3: TGTGCCAGCAGATTACCAGGGGGGACAGATACGCAGTATTTT. It encodes CASRLPGGTDTQYF.

The V and J genes are TRBV28 and TRBJ2-7; 7 bases agree with TRBD1. The J segment lost 5 bases and the V segment lost 4 bases, leaving 11 bases of the junction unmatched. Germline CDR1 is MDHEN and CDR2 is SYDVKM. The CDR3 runs 15 residues. CDR3 DNA: TGTGCCAGCAGTTCCTTCGGACAGGCGGCCCACGAGCAGTACTTC. Translated, it gives CASSSFGQAAHEQYF.

The CDR3 sequence is CATSRKRQATNEKLFF. The CDR3 region has the DNA TGTGCCACCAGCAGAAAACGACAGGCAACTAATGAAAAACTGTTTTTT. The V gene is TRBV15, the J gene TRBJ1-4; D possibly corresponds to TRBD1 (6 bases). The V end was cut by 2 bases, the J end by 0 bases, with 10 bases between. Germline loops: CDR1 LNHNV, CDR2 YYDKDF (reference sequence). This CDR3 comprises 16 residues. Based on the CDR3 plus reference TRBV15 and TRBJ1-4, the full variable domain is DAMVIQNPRYQVTQFGKPVTLSCSQTLNHNVMYWYQQKSSQAPKLLFHYYDKDFNNEADTPDNFQSRRPNTSFCFLDIRSPGLGDTAMYLCATSRKRQATNEKLFFGSGTQLSVL.

The chain combines TRBV4-1 with TRBJ2-7; 10 bases align to TRBD1. V lost 0 bases and J lost 0; bases outside the gene matches: 8. This CDR3 comprises 18 residues. Germline V gene sequence: CDR1 MGHRA, CDR2 YSYEKL. The DNA for the CDR3 is TGCGCCAGCAGCCAAGAACGAGACAGGGGGCGTTTCTCCTACGAGCAGTACTTC. Translating it yields CASSQERDRGRFSYEQYF.

The V call is TRBV18, the J call TRBJ2-7; 7 bases fit TRBD1. V was pared by 5 bases and J by 3 bases, with 4 bases of the junction left unmatched. The V gene's germline CDR1 is KGHSH and CDR2 LQKENI. CDR3 length equals 13 residues. The CDR3 protein is CASSSAGGYEQYF. In DNA, the CDR3 is TGTGCCAGCTCATCGGCAGGGGGCTACGAGCAGTACTTC.

The chain employs TRBV28 and TRBJ1-4; 7 bases are shared with TRBD1. CDR3 size: 15 residues. CDR1 is MDHEN and CDR2 is SYDVKM in the germline V gene. V shed 6 bases and J 4 bases; nucleotides not matched to a gene: 8. CDR3 amino acids: CASSLPGQNNEKLFF. The CDR3 DNA reads as TGTGCCAGCAGCCTACCGGGACAGAATAATGAAAAACTGTTTTTT.

The V gene is TRBV6-6, the J gene TRBJ1-1; 7 nucleotides match TRBD1. CDR3 length equals 14 residues. V shed 6 bases and J 4 bases; nucleotides not matched to a gene: 8. Germline values: CDR1 MNHNY, CDR2 SVGAGI (reference sequence). The CDR3 DNA is TGTGCCAGCAGCCCAGTGACAGGGAGCACTGAAGCTTTCTTT. It encodes CASSPVTGSTEAFF.

The chain employs TRBV23-1 and TRBJ2-7, with TRBD1 matching 7 bases. TRBV23-1 is noted as an ORF with a role that remains uncertain. The CDR3 has 20 residues. The V segment lost 4 bases and the J segment 3 bases; nucleotides outside the gene matches: 24. This CDR3 reads CASSLPGGQTTTKLIYEQYF. The CDR3 nucleotides read TGCGCCAGCAGTCTCCCTGGGGGACAGACTACGACGAAGTTAATCTACGAGCAGTACTTC.

This chain joins TRBV29-1 and TRBJ2-2, with 8 bases matching TRBD1. Germline V gene data show CDR1 as SQVTM and CDR2 as ANQGSEA. Trimming removed 4 bases from V and 6 bases from J; junction bases left unmatched: 7. CDR3 size: 14 residues. Here the CDR3 DNA reads TGCAGCGTTGCTGGACAGGGATCGGCCGGGGAGCTGTTTTTT. This translates into CSVAGQGSAGELFF.

The V call is TRBV5-4, the J call TRBJ2-1; 11 bases line up with TRBD2. V gave up 4 bases and J gave up 4 bases; unmatched junction bases: 4. The germline V gene encodes CDR1 SGHNT and CDR2 YYREEE (reference sequence). This CDR3 is 15 amino acids long. CDR3 bases: TGTGCCAGCAGCCGTAGCGGGGGGGGATACAATGAGCAGTTCTTC. This translates into CASSRSGGGYNEQFF.

The J gene is TRBJ2-2, the V gene TRBV30; 7 bases align to TRBD1. This CDR3 comprises 13 residues. CDR1 and CDR2 (germline): GTSNPN, SVGIG (reference sequence). Unmatched junction bases numbered 3, after V lost 5 bases and J lost 3 bases. The CDR3 sequence: CAWLDRDTGELFF. The DNA for the CDR3 is TGTGCCTGGCTAGACAGGGACACCGGGGAGCTGTTTTTT.

This chain uses TRBV27 with TRBJ2-5; D is unclear. The J call may be faulty, since TRBJ2-7 better matches the DNA end. CDR1 MNHEY and CDR2 SMNVEV come from the germline V gene (reference sequence). The CDR3 covers 12 residues. The CDR3 DNA follows: TGTGCCAGCAGTTCCCTCTCCTACGAGCAGTACTTC. Its translation is CASSSLSYEQYF.

The chain is built from TRBV5-4 and TRBJ2-5, with 8 bases lining up with TRBD1. The V and J ends lost 8 bases and 0 bases, in that order; junction bases with no gene match: 6. This CDR3 has 14 residues. Per the germline V gene, CDR1 is SGHNT and CDR2 is YYREEE (reference sequence). The CDR3 DNA follows: TGTGCCAGTTCGACAGGGGCGGACCAAGAGACCCAGTACTTC. Amino acids: CASSTGADQETQYF.

This clone has just one count. V is TRBV5-6 and J is TRBJ2-6, with TRBD1 as a possible D gene (5 bases). This CDR3 comprises 16 residues. Trimming took 4 bases from V and 0 from J, leaving 11 bases between them. Per germline, CDR1 SGHDT and CDR2 YYEEEE. CDR3 DNA: TGTGCCAGCAGCGCCGACAGACCCTCTGGGGCCAACGTCCTGACTTTC. Translation: CASSADRPSGANVLTF.